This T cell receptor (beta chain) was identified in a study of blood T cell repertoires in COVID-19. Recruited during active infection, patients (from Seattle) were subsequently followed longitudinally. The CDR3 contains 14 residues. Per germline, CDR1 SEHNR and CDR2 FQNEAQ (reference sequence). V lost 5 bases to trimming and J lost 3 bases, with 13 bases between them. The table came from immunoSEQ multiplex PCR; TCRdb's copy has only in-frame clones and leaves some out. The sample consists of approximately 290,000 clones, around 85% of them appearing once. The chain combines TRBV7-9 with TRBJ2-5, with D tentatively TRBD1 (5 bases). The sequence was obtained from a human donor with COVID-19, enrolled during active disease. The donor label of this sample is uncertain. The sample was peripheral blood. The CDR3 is CASSHFTGEETQYF. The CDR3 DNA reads TGTGCCAGCAGCCATTTCACAGGAGAAGAGACCCAGTACTTC. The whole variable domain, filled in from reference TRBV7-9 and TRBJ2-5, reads DTGVSQNPRHKITKRGQNVTFRCDPISEHNRLYWYRQTLGQGPEFLTYFQNEAQLEKSRLLSDRFSAERPKGSFSTLEIQRTEQGDSAMYLCASSHFTGEETQYFGPGTRLLVL.